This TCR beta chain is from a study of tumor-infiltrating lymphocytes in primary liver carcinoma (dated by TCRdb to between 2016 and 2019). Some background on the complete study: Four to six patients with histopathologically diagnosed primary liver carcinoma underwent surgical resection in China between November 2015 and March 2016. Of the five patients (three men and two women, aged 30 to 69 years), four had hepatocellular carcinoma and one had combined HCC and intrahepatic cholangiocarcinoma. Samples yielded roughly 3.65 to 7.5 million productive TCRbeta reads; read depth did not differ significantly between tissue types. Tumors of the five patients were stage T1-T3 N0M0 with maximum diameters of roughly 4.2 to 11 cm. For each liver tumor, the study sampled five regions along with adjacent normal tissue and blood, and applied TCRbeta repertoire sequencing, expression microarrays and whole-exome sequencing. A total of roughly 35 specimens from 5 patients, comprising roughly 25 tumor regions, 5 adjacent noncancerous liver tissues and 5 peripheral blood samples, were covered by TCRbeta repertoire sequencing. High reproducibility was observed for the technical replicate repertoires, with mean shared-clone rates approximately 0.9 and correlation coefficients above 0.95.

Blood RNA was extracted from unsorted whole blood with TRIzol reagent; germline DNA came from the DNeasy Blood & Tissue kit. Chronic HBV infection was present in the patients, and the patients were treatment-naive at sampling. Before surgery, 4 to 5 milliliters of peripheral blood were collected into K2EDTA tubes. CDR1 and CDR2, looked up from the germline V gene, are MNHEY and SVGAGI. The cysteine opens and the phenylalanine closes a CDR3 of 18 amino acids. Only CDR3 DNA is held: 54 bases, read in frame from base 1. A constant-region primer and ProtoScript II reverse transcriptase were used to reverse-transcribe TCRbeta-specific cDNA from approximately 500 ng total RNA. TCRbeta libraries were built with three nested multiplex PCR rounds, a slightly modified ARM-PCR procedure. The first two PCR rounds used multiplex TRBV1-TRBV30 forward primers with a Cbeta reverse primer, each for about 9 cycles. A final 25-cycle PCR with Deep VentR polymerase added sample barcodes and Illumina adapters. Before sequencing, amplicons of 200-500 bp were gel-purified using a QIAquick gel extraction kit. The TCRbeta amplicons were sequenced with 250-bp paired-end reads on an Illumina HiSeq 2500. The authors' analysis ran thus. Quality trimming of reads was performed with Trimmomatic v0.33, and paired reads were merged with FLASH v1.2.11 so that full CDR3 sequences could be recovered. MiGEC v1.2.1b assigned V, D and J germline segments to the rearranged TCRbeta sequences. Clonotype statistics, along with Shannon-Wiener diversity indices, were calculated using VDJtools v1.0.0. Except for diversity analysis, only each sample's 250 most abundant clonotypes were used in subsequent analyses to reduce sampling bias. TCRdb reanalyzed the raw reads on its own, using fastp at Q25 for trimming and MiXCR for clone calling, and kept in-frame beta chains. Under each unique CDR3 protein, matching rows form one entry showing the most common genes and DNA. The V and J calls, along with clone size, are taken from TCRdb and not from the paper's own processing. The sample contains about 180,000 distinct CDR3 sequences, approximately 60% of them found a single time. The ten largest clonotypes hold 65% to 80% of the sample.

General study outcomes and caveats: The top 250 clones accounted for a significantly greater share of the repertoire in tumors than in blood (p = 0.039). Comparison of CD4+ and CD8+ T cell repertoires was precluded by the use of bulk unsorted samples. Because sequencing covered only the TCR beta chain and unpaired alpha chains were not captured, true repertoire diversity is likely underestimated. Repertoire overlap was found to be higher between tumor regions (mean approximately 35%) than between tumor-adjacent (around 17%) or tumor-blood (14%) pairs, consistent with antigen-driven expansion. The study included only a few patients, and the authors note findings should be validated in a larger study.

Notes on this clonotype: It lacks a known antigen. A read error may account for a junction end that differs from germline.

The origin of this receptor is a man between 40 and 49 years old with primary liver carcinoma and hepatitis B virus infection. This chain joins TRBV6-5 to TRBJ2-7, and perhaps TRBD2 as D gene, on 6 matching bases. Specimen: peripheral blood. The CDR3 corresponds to CASSSTPWTNGQTYEQYF. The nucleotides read TGTGCCAGCAGCTCGACACCGTGGACTAACGGGCAAACCTATGAGCAGTACTTC.